These T cell receptor beta chains were read from a single sample in a study of blood T cells in healthy people across ages. TCRdb called the 5' RACE reads again in MiXCR, with one record for every CDR3 protein. The table lists about 1,500,000 distinct CDR3 sequences, 42% of them singletons. The sequenced sample was blood. These receptors all come from a woman in her late teens or twenties in good health. Both conserved end residues are part of each CDR3. D genes are given only for firm matches. Clone size is not always given. Where it is, it says once, few, many or a class for expanded clones.

D gene	V gene	clone size	J gene	CDR3 protein	CDR3 DNA
-	TRBV7-2	once	TRBJ2-7	CASSSRFNHEQYF	TGTGCCAGCAGCTCCCGTTTCAACCACGAGCAGTACTTC
-	TRBV2	-	TRBJ1-2	CASSNEAGFPSHGYTF	TGTGCCAGCTCCAACGAAGCCGGGTTTCCATCCCATGGCTACACCTTC
-	TRBV5-1	-	TRBJ2-5	CASSLAVVGQETQYF	TGCGCCAGCAGCTTGGCAGTTGTGGGCCAAGAGACCCAGTACTTC
-	TRBV20-1	-	TRBJ1-6	CSARDEVPGDNSPLHF	TGCAGTGCTAGAGATGAAGTACCCGGGGATAATTCACCCCTCCACTTT
-	TRBV5-1	-	TRBJ2-1	CASRRQEIINEQFF	TGCGCCAGCAGAAGACAGGAGATTATCAATGAGCAGTTCTTC
-	TRBV7-6	-	TRBJ2-3	CASSLGGHSRDTQYF	TGTGCCAGCAGCTTAGGGGGGCACTCCCGAGATACGCAGTATTTT
-	TRBV7-9	few	TRBJ2-5	CASSFDLLGETQYF	TGTGCCAGCAGCTTCGACCTCTTAGGGGAGACCCAGTACTTC
TRBD1	TRBV7-8	-	TRBJ2-5	CAGRPRTGGQETQYF	TGTGCCGGCAGACCGCGGACAGGCGGCCAAGAGACCCAGTACTTC
-	TRBV28	-	TRBJ2-3	CASSQGTTLAGTQYF	TGTGCCAGCAGCCAAGGGACAACCCTTGCCGGTACGCAGTATTTT
TRBD1	TRBV12-3/TRBV12-4	-	TRBJ1-2	CASSPVGEDRGRDYGYTF	TGTGCCAGCAGCCCCGTCGGGGAGGACAGGGGGCGGGACTATGGCTACACCTTC
TRBD2	TRBV20-1	-	TRBJ2-7	CSARWTSGATYEQYF	TGCAGTGCTCGATGGACTAGCGGGGCCACTTACGAGCAGTACTTC